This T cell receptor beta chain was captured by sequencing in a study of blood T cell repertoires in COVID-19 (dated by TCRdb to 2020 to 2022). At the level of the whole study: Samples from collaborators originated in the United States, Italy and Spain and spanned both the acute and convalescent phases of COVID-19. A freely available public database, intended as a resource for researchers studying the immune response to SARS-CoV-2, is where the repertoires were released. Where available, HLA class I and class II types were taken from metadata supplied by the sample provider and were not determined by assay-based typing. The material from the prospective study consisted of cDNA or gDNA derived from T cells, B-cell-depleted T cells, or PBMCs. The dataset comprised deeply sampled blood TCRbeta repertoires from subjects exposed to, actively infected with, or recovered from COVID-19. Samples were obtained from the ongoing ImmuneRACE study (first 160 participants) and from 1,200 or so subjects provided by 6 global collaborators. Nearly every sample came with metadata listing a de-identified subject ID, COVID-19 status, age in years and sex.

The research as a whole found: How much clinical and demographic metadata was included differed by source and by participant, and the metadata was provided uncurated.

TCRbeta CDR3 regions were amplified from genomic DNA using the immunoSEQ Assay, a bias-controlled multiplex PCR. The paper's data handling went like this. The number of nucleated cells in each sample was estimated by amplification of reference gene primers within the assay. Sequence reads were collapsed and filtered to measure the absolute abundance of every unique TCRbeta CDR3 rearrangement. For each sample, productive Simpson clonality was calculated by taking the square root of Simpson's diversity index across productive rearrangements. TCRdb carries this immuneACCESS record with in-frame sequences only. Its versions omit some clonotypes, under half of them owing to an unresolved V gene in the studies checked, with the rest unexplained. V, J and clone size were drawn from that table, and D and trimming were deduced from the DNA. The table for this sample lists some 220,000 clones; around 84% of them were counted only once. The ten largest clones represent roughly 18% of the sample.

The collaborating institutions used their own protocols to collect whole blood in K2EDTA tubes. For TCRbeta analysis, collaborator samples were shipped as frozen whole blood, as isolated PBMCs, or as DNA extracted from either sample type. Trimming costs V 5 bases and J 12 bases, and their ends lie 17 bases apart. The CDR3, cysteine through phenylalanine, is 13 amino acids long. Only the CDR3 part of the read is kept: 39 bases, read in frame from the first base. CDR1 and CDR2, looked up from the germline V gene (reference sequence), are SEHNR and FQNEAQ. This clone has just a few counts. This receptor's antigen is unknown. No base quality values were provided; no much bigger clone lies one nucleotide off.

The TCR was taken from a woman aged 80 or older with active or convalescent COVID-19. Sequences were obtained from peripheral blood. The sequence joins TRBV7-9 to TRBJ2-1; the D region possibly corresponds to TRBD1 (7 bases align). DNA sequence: TGTGCCAGCAGCCTGATGGAGGGGGCGCCGCAGTTCTTC. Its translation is CASSLMEGAPQFF.